This T cell receptor (beta chain) was sequenced in a study of tumor and adjacent non-tumor tissue in lung cancer. For the study at large: Patients were aged about 31 to 76, 10 men and roughly 5 women, stage I to III.

A modified ARM-PCR protocol with three rounds of nested PCR amplified TCRbeta. TCRdb called the multiplex PCR reads again in MiXCR, with one record for every CDR3 protein. The table includes around 100,000 distinct CDR3 sequences, over 55% detected once. V gave up 7 bases and J gave up 4 bases, with 16 bases separating them. Germline CDR1 SQVTM, CDR2 ANQGSEA. This CDR3 is 13 amino acids long. The template was RNA from unsorted bulk tissue. Distant lung tissue was collected more than 3 cm away from the tumor edge. Between August and November 2014, newly diagnosed, chemotherapy-naive lung cancer patients underwent thoracic surgery in China.

The sequence came from a man aged 30 to 45 with non-small cell lung cancer. The sequenced sample was distant non-tumor lung tissue. The V call is TRBV29-1, the J call TRBJ1-1, with TRBD1 as a possible D gene (5 bases). The CDR3 here is CSAWTQLGTEAFF. DNA of the CDR3: TGCAGCGCCTGGACACAGCTGGGCACTGAAGCTTTCTTT. Together with reference TRBV29-1 and TRBJ1-1, the CDR3 gives the full variable domain: SAVISQKPSRDICQRGTSLTIQCQVDSQVTMMFWYRQQPGQSLTLIATANQGSEATYESGFVIDKFPISRPNLTFSTLTVSNMSPEDSSIYLCSAWTQLGTEAFFGQGTRLTVV.